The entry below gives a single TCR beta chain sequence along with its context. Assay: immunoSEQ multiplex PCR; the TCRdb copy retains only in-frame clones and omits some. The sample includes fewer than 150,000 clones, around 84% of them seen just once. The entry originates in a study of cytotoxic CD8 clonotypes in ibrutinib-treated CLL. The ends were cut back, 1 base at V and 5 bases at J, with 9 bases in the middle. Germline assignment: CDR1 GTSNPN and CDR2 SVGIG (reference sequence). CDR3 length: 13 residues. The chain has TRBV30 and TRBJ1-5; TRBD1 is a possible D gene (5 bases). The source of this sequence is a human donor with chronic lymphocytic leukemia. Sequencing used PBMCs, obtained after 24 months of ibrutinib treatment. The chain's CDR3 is CAWSGRGHQPQHF. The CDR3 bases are TGTGCCTGGAGTGGGAGGGGACATCAGCCCCAGCATTTT. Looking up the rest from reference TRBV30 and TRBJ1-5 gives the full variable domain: SQTIHQWPATLVQPVGSPLSLECTVEGTSNPNLYWYRQAAGRGLQLLFYSVGIGQISSEVPQNLSASRPQDRQFILSSKKLLLSDSGFYLCAWSGRGHQPQHFGDGTRLSIL.